The clone carrying this T cell receptor beta chain has more than one count but fewer than ten. As yet, its antigen is unknown. Germline CDR1 is GTSNPN and CDR2 is SVGIG (reference sequence). The CDR3 covers 15 residues. V shed 2 bases and J shed 7 bases, with 17 bases lying between them. This sample was included in a study of molecular identifiers for immune sequencing clone quantification. Each CDR3 protein gets one entry after TCRdb re-called the PCR reads with MiXCR. The sample carries 250,000 to 400,000 distinct CDR3 sequences, about a fifth recorded once. Naive CD8 libraries were made from about 20,000 to 1,000,000 sorted cells, and they used 10%, 30% or 50% RNA. A CD8+CD4-CCR7+CD45RA+ phenotype served as the sorting definition for naive CD8 T cells. The study, taken as a whole, reports: The share of molecules held by clones above 20 RNA copies was over 97% in effector cells and under 1% in naive cells.

The chain recombines TRBV30 with TRBJ2-2, with a tentative D call TRBD1 (5 bases). The source material was naive CD8+ T cells from blood, with Jurkat cell RNA spiked in. Sample subset: FACS-sorted CD8+CD4-CCR7+CD45RA+ naive T cells. This TCR was recovered from a human donor in good health. Some libraries in this study had Jurkat cell RNA spiked in. The CDR3 loop is CAWSLSFREIGELFF. The CDR3, as DNA: TGTGCCTGGAGTCTTTCCTTCAGGGAAATCGGGGAGCTGTTTTTT.